Shown below are 2 T cell receptor beta chains from a single sample sequenced in a study of T-cell reconstitution after alpha-beta-depleted transplantation in children. Unique molecular identifiers were built into the TCRbeta library. MiXCR was run by TCRdb on the PCR reads, yielding one entry per CDR3 protein. The sample carries hundreds of thousands of distinct CDR3 sequences, roughly a quarter recorded once. The sequences come from PBMCs, mostly from graft donor cells, collected 360 days after TCRalphabeta/CD19-depleted stem cell transplant. The receptor set was obtained from a female patient aged 2 to 10 who had a stem cell transplant for congenital amegakaryocytic thrombocytopenia, so the T cells may come from the graft donor.

The rearrangement uses TRBV15 and TRBJ1-2; D may be TRBD1 (5 bases). The germline CDR1 and CDR2 sequences are LNHNV and YYDKDF (reference sequence). Trimming removed 2 bases from V and 8 bases from J, with 18 bases in between. The CDR3 loop spans 15 amino acids. CDR3: CATSRSGGPLRGYTF. For the CDR3, the DNA is TGTGCCACCAGCAGATCCGGGGGACCACTACGCGGCTACACCTTC.

This clonotype was counted only a few times. The chain has TRBV5-1 and TRBJ2-6; the D gene is possibly TRBD2 (5 bases). The CDR3 runs to 18 residues. V shed 2 bases and J shed 0 bases, with 15 bases lying between them. Germline V gene sequence: CDR1 SGHRS, CDR2 YFSETQ. CDR3 nucleotide sequence: TGCGCCAGCAGCTTCCGTCTCCTAGCCGACTCTGGGGCCAACGTCCTGACTTTC. Translating gives CASSFRLLADSGANVLTF.